This T cell receptor (beta chain) derives from a study of CD8+CD57+ T cells in acquired aplastic anemia. Overall study context: The average for DNA from sorted CD4+ and CD8+ cells was 2.5 to 4 ug.

Genomic DNA, the template, was used for profiling of the TCR beta VDJ and CDR3. From the reads, TCRdb called clonotypes with MiXCR, one entry per CDR3 protein. The sample yields roughly 81,000 distinct CDR3 sequences, approximately 45% seen once. Per the germline V gene, CDR1 is KGHSY and CDR2 is FQNENV. This CDR3 has 13 amino acids. The V gene lost 2 bases and the J gene lost 6 bases, with 9 bases spanning the gap. This chain connects TRBV16 to TRBJ2-3; D remains ambiguous. Sequenced: sorted CD4+, CD8+, or CD8+CD57+ T cells (not recorded which) from PBMCs. The clonotype comes from a human donor in good health, serving as a control. CDR3 in DNA: TGTGCCAGCAGCCAAGTAAACCTCGATACGCAGTATTTT. It specifies CASSQVNLDTQYF.